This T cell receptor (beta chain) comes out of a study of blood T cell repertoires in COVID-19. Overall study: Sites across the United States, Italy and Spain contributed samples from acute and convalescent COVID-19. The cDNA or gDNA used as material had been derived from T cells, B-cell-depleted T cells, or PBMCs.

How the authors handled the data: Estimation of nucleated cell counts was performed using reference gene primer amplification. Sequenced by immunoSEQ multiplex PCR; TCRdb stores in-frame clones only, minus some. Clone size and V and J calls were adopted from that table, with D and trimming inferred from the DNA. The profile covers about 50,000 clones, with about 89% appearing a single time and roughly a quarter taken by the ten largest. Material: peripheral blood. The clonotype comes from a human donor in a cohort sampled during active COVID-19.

This CDR3 reads CATRTGATDTQYF. The CDR3 DNA reads TGTGCCACCAGGACAGGGGCGACAGATACGCAGTATTTT. The rearrangement uses TRBV24-1 and TRBJ2-3; TRBD1 agrees at 8 bases. V lost 7 bases, J lost 3 bases, and 2 bases stayed unmatched. The CDR3 is 13 residues long. Per germline, CDR1 KGHDR and CDR2 SFDVKD.